This T cell receptor (beta chain) was sequenced during a study of blood T cell repertoires in COVID-19. Study at large: T cells, B-cell-depleted T cells, or PBMCs supplied cDNA or gDNA.

Ages ranged from roughly 18 to 100 years, with residence in about 24 US areas. Clinical history as reported by participants underpinned cohort assignment. TCRdb's copy holds only in-frame clones and misses some; the assay was immunoSEQ multiplex PCR. The sample contains some 340,000 clones, 90% of which appear only once. The germline CDR1 and CDR2 sequences are SGHTA and FQGNSA. V lost 0 bases to trimming and J lost 6 bases, with 6 bases between them. The CDR3 runs 13 residues. Sequencing input: PBMCs or T cells enriched from blood (not recorded which). The chain is built from TRBV7-2 and TRBJ2-4, with D possibly being TRBD1 (6 bases). This clonotype was sampled from a woman between 25 and 40 years old who had been exposed to COVID-19. The CDR3 region is CASSLAQGNIQYF. The CDR3 DNA reads TGTGCCAGCAGCTTAGCACAGGGAAACATTCAGTACTTC.